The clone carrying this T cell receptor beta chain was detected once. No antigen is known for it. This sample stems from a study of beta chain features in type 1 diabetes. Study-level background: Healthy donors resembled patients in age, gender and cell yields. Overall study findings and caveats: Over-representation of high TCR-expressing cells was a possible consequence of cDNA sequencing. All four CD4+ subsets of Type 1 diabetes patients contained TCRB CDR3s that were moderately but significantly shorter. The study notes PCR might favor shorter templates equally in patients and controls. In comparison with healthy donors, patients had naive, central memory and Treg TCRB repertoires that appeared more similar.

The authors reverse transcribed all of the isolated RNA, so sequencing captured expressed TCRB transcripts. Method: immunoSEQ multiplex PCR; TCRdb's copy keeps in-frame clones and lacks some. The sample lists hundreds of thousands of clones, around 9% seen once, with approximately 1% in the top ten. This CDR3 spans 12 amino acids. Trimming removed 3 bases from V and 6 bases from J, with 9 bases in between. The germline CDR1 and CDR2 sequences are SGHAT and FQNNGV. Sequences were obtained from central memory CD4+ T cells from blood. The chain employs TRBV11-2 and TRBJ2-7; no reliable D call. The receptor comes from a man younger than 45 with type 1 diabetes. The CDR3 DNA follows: TGTGCCAGCAGCTTTAGCCGGGCCGAGCAGTACTTC. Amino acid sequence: CASSFSRAEQYF. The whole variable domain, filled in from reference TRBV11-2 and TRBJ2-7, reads EAGVAQSPRYKIIEKRQSVAFWCNPISGHATLYWYQQILGQGPKLLIQFQNNGVVDDSQLPKDRFSAERLKGVDSTLKIQPAKLEDSAVYLCASSFSRAEQYFGPGTRLTVT.